The clone carrying this T cell receptor (beta chain) was counted a few times. Its target is unknown. V lost 6 bases, J lost 4 bases, and 17 bases lay in between. The length of the CDR3 is 15 residues. CDR1 and CDR2 from the germline V gene are MNHEY and SMNVEV (reference sequence). The entry originates in a study of T cell repertoires in cytomegalovirus infection. Findings and limits, study-wide: The ex vivo response showed dominance by HLA-C-restricted CMV-specific TCR beta clonotypes.

TCRdb fed the reads into MiXCR, producing one record per CDR3 protein. The sample carries under 200,000 distinct CDR3 sequences, roughly 22% recorded once. The specimen comprised CD8+ T cells from cultured PBMCs, sampled from culture after CMV antigen stimulation. The chain is built from TRBV27 and TRBJ2-3; the D call may be TRBD1 or TRBD2 (5 bases each). The sequence derives from a human donor in good health (CMV status not recorded). Some clones in this sample may be carry-over from other donors' samples. The CDR3 nucleotides are TGTGCCAGCAGCGCCGAGGGGTATGGGGCAGATACGCAGTATTTT. Translating it yields CASSAEGYGADTQYF.